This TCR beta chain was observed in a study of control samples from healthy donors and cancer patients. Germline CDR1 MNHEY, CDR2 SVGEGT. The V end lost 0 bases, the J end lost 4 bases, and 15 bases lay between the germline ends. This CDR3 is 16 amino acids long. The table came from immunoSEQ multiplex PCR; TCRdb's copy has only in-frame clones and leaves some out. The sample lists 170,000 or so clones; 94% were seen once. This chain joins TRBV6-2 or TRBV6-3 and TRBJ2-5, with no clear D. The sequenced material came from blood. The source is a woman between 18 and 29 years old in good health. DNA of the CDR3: TGTGCCAGCAGTTACTCGATAGTCCGGGTAAGAGAGACCCAGTACTTC. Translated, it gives CASSYSIVRVRETQYF.